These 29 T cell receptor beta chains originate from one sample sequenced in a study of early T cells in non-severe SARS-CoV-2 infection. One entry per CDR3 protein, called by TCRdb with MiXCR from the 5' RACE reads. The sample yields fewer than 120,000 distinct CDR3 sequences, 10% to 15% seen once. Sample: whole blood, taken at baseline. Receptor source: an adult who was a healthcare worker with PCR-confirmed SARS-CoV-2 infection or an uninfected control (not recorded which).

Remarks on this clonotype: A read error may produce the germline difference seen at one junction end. CDR3 nucleotide sequence: TGTGCCAGCAGGATCAAGCCTGGGGCCAACGTCCTGATTTTC. It is translated as CASRIKPGANVLIF. The chain carries TRBV5-4 and TRBJ2-6, with D perhaps matching TRBD1 (5 bases). In germline, CDR1 is SGHNT, CDR2 YYREEE (reference sequence). CDR3 length: 14 residues.

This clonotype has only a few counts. The CDR3: CSVSGTSGPSYEQFF. In DNA, the CDR3 is TGCAGCGTCTCCGGGACTAGCGGACCAAGCTATGAGCAGTTCTTC. V and J are TRBV29-1 and TRBJ2-1; 11 bases fit TRBD2. This CDR3 has 15 amino acids. J was trimmed by 8 bases and V by 6 bases; bases with no gene match: 12. Per germline, CDR1 SQVTM and CDR2 ANQGSEA.

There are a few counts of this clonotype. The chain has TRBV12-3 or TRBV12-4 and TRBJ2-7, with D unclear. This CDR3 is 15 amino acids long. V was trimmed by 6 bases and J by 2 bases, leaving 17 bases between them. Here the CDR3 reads CASRPVGVPTYEQYF. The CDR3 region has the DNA TGTGCCAGCAGACCAGTCGGAGTGCCCACCTACGAGCAGTACTTC.

CDR3 nucleotide sequence: TGTGCCAGCAGTGAAGGGCCCCCCGGGACAGTTTACAATGAGCAGTTCTTC. This translates into CASSEGPPGTVYNEQFF. The rearrangement uses TRBV2 and TRBJ2-1; 7 positions match TRBD1. Trimming removed 1 base from V and 4 bases from J; junction bases left unmatched: 10. Germline V gene data show CDR1 as SNHLY and CDR2 as FYNNEI. CDR3 size: 17 residues. Complete variable domain (other parts from reference TRBV2 and TRBJ2-1): EPEVTQTPSHQVTQMGQEVILRCVPISNHLYFYWYRQILGQKVEFLVSFYNNEISEKSEIFDDQFSVERPDGSNFTLKIRSTKLEDSAMYFCASSEGPPGTVYNEQFFGPGTRLTVL.

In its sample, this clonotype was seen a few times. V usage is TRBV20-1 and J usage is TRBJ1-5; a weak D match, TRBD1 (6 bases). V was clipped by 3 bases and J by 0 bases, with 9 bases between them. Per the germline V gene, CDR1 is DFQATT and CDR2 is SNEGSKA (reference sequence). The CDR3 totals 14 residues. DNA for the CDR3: TGCAGTGCTAGGGACAGTTATAGCAATCAGCCCCAGCATTTT. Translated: CSARDSYSNQPQHF.

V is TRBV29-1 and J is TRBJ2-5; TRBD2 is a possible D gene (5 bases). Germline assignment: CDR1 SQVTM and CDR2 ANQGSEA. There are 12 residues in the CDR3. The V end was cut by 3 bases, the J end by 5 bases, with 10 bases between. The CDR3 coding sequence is TGCAGCGTTGAGGCTGGCGGGGAGACCCAGTACTTC. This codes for CSVEAGGETQYF.

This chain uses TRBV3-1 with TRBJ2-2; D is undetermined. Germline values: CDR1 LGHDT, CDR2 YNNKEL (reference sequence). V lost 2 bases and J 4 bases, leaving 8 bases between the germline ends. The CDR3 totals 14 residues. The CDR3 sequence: CASSQRGLTGELFF. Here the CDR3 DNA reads TGTGCCAGCAGCCAACGCGGCCTCACCGGGGAGCTGTTTTTT.

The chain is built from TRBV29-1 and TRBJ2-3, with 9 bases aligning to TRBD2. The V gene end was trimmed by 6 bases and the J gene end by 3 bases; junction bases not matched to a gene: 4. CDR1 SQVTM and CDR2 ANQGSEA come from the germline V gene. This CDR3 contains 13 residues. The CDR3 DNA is TGCAGCGTACGGCTAGCGGGAACAGATACGCAGTATTTT. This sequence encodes CSVRLAGTDTQYF.

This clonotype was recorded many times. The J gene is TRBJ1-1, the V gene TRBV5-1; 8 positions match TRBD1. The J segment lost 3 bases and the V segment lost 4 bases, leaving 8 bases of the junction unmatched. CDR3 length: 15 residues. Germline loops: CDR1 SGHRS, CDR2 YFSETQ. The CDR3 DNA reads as TGCGCCAGCAGCCCTTCGACAGGGGTTGACACTGAAGCTTTCTTT. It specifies CASSPSTGVDTEAFF.

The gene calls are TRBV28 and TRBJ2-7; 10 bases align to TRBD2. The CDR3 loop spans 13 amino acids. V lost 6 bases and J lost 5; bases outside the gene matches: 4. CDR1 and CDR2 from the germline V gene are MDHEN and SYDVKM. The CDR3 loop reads CASSLGTSDEQYF. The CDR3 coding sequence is TGTGCCAGCAGCCTGGGGACTAGCGACGAGCAGTACTTC.

This chain's CDR3 is CASSKQANTGELFF. CDR3 coding DNA: TGTGCCAGCAGTAAGCAGGCGAACACCGGGGAGCTGTTTTTT. The gene calls are TRBV12-3 or TRBV12-4 and TRBJ2-2; D gene unclear. This CDR3 has 14 amino acids. Trimming cost V 5 bases and J 0 bases, with 7 bases left between them.

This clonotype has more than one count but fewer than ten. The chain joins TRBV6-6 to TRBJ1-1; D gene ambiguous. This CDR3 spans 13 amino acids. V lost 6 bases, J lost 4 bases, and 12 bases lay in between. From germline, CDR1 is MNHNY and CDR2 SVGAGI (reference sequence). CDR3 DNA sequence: TGTGCCAGCAGCTGGGGAACTACCACTGAAGCTTTCTTT. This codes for CASSWGTTTEAFF.

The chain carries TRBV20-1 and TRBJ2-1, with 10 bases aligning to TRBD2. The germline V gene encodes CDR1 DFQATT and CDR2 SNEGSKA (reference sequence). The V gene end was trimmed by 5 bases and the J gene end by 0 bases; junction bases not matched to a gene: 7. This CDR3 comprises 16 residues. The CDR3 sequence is CSASLAGTDSYNEQFF. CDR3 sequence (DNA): TGCAGTGCTTCACTAGCGGGAACAGACTCCTACAATGAGCAGTTCTTC.

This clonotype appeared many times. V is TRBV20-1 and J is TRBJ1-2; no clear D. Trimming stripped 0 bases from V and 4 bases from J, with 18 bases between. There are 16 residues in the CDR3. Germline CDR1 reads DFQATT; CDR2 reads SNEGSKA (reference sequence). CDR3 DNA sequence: TGCAGTGCTAGAGACCCTGGGCCAAGCACTGGCTATGGCTACACCTTC. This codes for CSARDPGPSTGYGYTF.

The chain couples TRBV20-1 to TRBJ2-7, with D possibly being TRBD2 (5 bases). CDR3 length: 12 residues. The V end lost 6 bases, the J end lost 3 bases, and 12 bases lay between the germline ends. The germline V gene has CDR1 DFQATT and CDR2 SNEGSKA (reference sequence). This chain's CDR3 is CSADTGGYEQYF. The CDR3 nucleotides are TGCAGTGCCGATACTGGAGGCTACGAGCAGTACTTC.

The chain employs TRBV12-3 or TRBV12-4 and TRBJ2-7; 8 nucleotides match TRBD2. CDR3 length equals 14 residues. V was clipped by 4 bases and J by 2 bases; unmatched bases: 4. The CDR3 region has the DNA TGTGCCAGCAGTTATGGCGGGGGGACCTACGAGCAGTACTTC. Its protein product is CASSYGGGTYEQYF.

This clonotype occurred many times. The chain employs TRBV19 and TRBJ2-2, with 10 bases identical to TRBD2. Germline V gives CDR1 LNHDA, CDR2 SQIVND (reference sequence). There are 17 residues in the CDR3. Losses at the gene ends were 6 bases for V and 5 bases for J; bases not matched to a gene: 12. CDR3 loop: CASSTGASGRATGELFF. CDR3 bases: TGTGCCAGTAGCACCGGGGCAAGCGGGAGGGCTACCGGGGAGCTGTTTTTT.

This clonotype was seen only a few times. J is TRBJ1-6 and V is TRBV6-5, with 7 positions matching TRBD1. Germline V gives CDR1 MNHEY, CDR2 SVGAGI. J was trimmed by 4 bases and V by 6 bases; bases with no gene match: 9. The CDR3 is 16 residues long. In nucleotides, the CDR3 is TGTGCCAGCAGGGGAAACCCGGGACAGTATAATTCACCCCTCCACTTT. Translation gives CASRGNPGQYNSPLHF.

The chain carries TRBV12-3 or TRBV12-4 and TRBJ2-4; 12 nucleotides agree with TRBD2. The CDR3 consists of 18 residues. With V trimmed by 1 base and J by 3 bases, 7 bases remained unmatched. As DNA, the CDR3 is TGTGCCAGCAGTTTAGTACTAGCGGGGGGACGGAGCAAAAACATTCAGTACTTC. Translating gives CASSLVLAGGRSKNIQYF.

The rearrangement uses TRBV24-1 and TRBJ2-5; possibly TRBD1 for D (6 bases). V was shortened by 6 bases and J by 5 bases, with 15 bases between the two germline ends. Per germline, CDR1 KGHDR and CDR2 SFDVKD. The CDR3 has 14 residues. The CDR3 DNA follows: TGTGCCACCAGTAAGACAGGTGGCCGGGAGACCCAGTACTTC. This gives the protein CATSKTGGRETQYF.

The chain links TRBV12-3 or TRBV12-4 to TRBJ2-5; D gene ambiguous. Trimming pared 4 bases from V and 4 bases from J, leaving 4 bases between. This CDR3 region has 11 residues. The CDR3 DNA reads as TGTGCCAGCAGTTCATTAGAGACCCAGTACTTC. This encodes CASSSLETQYF.

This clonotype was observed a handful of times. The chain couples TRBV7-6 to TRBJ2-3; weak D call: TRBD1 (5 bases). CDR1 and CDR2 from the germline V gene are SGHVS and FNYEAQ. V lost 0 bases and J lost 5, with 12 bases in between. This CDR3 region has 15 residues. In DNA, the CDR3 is TGTGCCAGCAGCTTAGCGTCGATAAGGGGAGATACGCAGTATTTT. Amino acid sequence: CASSLASIRGDTQYF. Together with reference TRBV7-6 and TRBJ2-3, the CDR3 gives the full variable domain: GAGVSQSPRYKVTKRGQDVALRCDPISGHVSLYWYRQALGQGPEFLTYFNYEAQQDKSGLPNDRFSAERPEGSISTLTIQRTEQRDSAMYRCASSLASIRGDTQYFGPGTRLTVL.

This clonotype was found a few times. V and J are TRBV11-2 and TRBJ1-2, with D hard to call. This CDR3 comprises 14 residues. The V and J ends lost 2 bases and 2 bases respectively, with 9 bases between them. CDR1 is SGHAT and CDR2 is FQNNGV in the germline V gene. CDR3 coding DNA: TGTGCCAGCAGCTTACCCACAGCGAACTATGGCTACACCTTC. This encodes CASSLPTANYGYTF.

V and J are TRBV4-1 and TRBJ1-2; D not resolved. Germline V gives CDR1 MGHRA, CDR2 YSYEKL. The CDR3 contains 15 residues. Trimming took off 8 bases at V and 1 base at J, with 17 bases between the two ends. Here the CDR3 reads CASGRRTENNYGYTF. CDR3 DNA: TGCGCCAGCGGCCGACGGACGGAAAATAACTATGGCTACACCTTC.

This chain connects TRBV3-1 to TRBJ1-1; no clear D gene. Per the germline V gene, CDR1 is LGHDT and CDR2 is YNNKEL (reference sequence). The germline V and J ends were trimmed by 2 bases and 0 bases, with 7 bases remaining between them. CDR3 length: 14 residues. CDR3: CASSQMVLNTEAFF. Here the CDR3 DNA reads TGTGCCAGCAGCCAAATGGTCCTGAACACTGAAGCTTTCTTT.

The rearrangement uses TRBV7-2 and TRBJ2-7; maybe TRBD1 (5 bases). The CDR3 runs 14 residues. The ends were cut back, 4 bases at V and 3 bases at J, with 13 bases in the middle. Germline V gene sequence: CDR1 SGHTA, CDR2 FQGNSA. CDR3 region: CASSSRAFSYEQYF. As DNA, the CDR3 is TGTGCCAGCAGCTCCAGGGCCTTCAGCTACGAGCAGTACTTC.

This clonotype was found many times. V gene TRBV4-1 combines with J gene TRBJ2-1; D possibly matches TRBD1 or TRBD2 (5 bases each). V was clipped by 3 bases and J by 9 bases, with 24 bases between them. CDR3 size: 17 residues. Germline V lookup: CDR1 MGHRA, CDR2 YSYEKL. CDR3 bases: TGCGCCAGCAGCCAGCTTCCCGGGACCCAGCAAGGCGCTGAGCAGTTCTTC. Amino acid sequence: CASSQLPGTQQGAEQFF.

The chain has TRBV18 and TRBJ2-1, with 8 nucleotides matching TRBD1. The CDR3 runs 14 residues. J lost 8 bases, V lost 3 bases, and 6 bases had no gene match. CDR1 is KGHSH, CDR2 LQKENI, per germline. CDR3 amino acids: CASSPDRVVDEQFF. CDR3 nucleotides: TGTGCCAGCTCACCGGACAGGGTGGTGGATGAGCAGTTCTTC.

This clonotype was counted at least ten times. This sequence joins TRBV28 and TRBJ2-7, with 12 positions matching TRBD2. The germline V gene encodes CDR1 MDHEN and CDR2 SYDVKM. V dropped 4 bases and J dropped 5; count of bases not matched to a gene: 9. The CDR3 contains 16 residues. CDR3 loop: CASSSPSGRAPHEQYF. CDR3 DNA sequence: TGTGCCAGCAGTTCGCCTAGCGGGAGGGCACCCCACGAGCAGTACTTC.